The TCR beta chain under discussion was sequenced for a study of cytomegalovirus exposure and HLA in healthy donors (dated by TCRdb to 2016 to 2017). With respect to the entire study: According to an earlier analysis of around 600 of the donors, 150 million to 200 million T cells yielded 117 million unique TCR beta sequences and approximately 280 Gb of sequence data. A later genetic analysis took genome-wide SNP genotypes for about 55% of the roughly 670 donors and used that subset as a discovery cohort. Because of strong linkage in the cohort, 4 to 6 DR-DQ haplotypes were treated as single units for association and clustering. HLA typing included class I and class II loci at four-digit resolution. A separate validation cohort of more than 100 different subjects was used in addition to the 666-subject first cohort. Among roughly 400 genotyped donors of the cohort, an average of around 240,000 unique TCR beta nucleotide sequences were sequenced per donor, about a sixth of them non-productive. Typing coverage varied by locus: roughly 629-640 donors for A, B, C, DRB1 and DQB1; about 520 for DQA1; about 590 for DPA1; some 470 for DPB1. To predict cytomegalovirus infection status, the study brought together high-throughput TCR immunosequencing, statistical association of individual TCRs with disease status, and machine learning. The T cell repertoires of under 700 subjects were profiled by immunosequencing and related to cytomegalovirus serostatus. The study aimed to test whether signatures of past pathogen exposure could be identified by cataloging public T cell receptors. Every repertoire in the discovery cohort had been generated on one and the same sequencing platform. Rather than drawing on any new phenotypic data, the later analysis identified candidate immune exposures from TCR beta sequences and the way those sequences occurred across donors. In a later analysis, previously published TCR beta repertoires from about 670 donors were re-analyzed and high-resolution HLA genotyping was added so that TCR occurrence patterns could be studied. Donor age, sex, ethnicity and CMV serostatus were compiled together with the repertoire data. An earlier analysis of around 640 of the donors used high-throughput TCR beta sequencing to judge whether each TCR beta V gene segment behaved as functional or pseudogenic. Around 300 gigabases of sequencing data and approximately 93 million unique TCR sequences were included in an early release covering under 650 HLA-typed donors. Of the 350 to 400 genotyped donors, 65% to 90% fell in the genetic ancestry cluster associated with self-reported Caucasian donors.

Results the study describes overall, beyond this receptor: Assigning TCR associations to individual alleles was difficult when HLA alleles, especially DR and DQ, strongly co-occurred. In an earlier analysis of 587 of the donors, most TCR beta V segments were observed in productive rearrangements about 87% or about 30% of the time, broadly matching IMGT annotations. Because counts were too low, roughly 18 rarely observed V segments, including chromosome 9 orphons, were left out of the earlier analysis of roughly 600 of the donors. This cohort had only TCR beta chains sequenced, and the lack of alpha or paired-chain data limited which features could be detected. Roughly uniform sequencing depth across donors was assumed in presence/absence analyses, although this assumption may not hold. A later analysis found that most CMV-associated TCR beta chains appeared HLA-restricted, with HLA associations seemingly driven largely by CMV exposure. Because HLA typing was unavailable for some donors at each locus, only the typed subset was used in association tests. The authors suggested that the approach could potentially be extended to other disease states and immunological phenotypes. Correlated functional status among segregating V segments might be attributable to linkage disequilibrium, but an unknown experimental factor could not be ruled out. A later analysis associated 16,951 TCR beta sequences with specific HLA alleles at a false discovery rate of 0.05. An association between a missense DCLRE1C variant and V-gene and J-gene trimming of TCR beta chains was found in a later genetic analysis and replicated in an independent cohort. Three of the identified cytomegalovirus-associated TCR beta chains were confirmed in vitro to be specific for cytomegalovirus antigens. In the study, some 160 TCR beta chains were listed as associated with cytomegalovirus. A further reported finding was that TCR beta sequences accurately predicted the HLA-A and HLA-B alleles for most subjects in the first cohort. While some public TCRs were present in many individuals, most TCR sequences turned up only very rarely across donors. Several of the top co-occurrence clusters appeared to be linked to parvovirus B19, influenza, CMV and Epstein-Barr virus, according to a later analysis. Compared with equally common non-associated chains, HLA-associated TCR beta chains in a later analysis were more clonally expanded and had lower generation probabilities. Some IMGT-functional V segments, including TRBV6-2 and TRBV6-3, could not be distinguished by the 87-base-pair reads and were therefore excluded. A group of highly shared sequence variants was considered likely to be a technical artifact of the sequencing pipeline. Immune exposure information for the cohort was limited to CMV serostatus. In a later genetic analysis, fewer N-insertions in productive TCRs were reported among donors in an Asian-associated ancestry cluster than the approximately 630-donor mean. According to a later analysis, TCR association rates differed among HLA loci, with DRB1 alleles showing the most associated TCRs and HLA-C alleles showing the fewest. Cytomegalovirus status was reported to be diagnosed by the classifier with high specificity and sensitivity in both the original and validation cohorts.

Turning to this clone: Its recognized antigen is unknown. Within one base of it there is no much larger clone, and no base qualities were kept.

The cohort consisted of some 730 healthy bone marrow donors. All cohort members were sampled while nominally healthy, although unrecorded immune exposures were likely present. The donor tested CMV seronegative, placing the donor among the approximately 360 seronegative members of the cohort. A peripheral blood sample was collected from each donor, and TCR beta sequencing was performed on peripheral blood mononuclear cells. The Qiagen DNeasy Blood Extraction Kit was used to extract genomic DNA from the blood cell samples. The receptor library was made with the immunoSEQ multiplex PCR assay. The multiplex PCR relied on a mix of 60 forward primers for TCR Vbeta segments and 13 reverse primers for TCR Jbeta segments. The CDR3 region of rearranged TCR beta genes was amplified from genomic DNA with a multiplex PCR assay. On the Illumina HiSeq System, the amplified TCR beta libraries were sequenced as 87-base-pair reads. The original methods were these. Across the 700 or so repertoires, a later analysis counted around 80 million unique TCR beta chains, some 11 million of which were shared by at least two donors. A nearest-neighbor algorithm error-corrected the raw reads and collapsed the reads into unique sequences, merging closely related sequences to remove PCR and sequencing errors. Alignment of CDR3 sequences to IMGT reference sequences was used to assign V, D and J gene segments. Each retained sequence needed at least a six-nucleotide match to both a V gene segment and a J gene segment. Rearrangements were classified as productive when the CDR3 lacked stop codons and remained in frame with V and J, and all other rearrangements were classified as non-productive. CDR3 was defined by IMGT convention, running from the second conserved V-encoded cysteine to the conserved J-encoded phenylalanine. The earlier analysis of 587 of the donors excluded sequences that lacked an unambiguous match to a single V gene segment. An earlier analysis of 587 of the donors classified V segments as functional when productive rearrangements were above 56.7% and as segregating when the standard deviation between donors was above 5%. A statistical classification framework was built for diagnosing cytomegalovirus status from the catalog of TCR beta chain sequences. A later analysis assigned V and J genes by comparing TCR nucleotide sequences with IMGT/GENE-DB human TR gene sequences. Using the TCRdist pipeline, a later analysis assigned CDR3 sequences along with most-parsimonious VDJ recombination scenarios. In a later analysis, each TCR beta chain was defined by its CDR3 amino acid sequence together with its V-gene family, and reads lacking a unique V-gene family were excluded. A later analysis removed 592 highly shared, low-generation-probability nucleotide sequences to deal with suspected cross-contamination and a sequencing artifact. A later analysis calculated a clonal expansion index for each public chain from normalized within-repertoire ranks of inferred template counts. In a later analysis, generation probabilities were computed using a VDJ recombination model fitted to out-of-frame rearrangements, and the results were checked against IGoR. Hypergeometric tests were used in a later analysis to score TCR-TCR, TCR-HLA and TCR-CMV co-occurrence, with a repertoire-size bias correction applied to the TCR pairs. In a later analysis, false discovery rates were estimated by permuting HLA or CMV assignments 20 times. A later analysis grouped co-occurring TCRs with DBSCAN, adding TCRdist sequence similarity when clustering within HLA-allele-positive subsets. Repertoires with fewer than 30,000 or more than 120,000 public chains were left out of co-occurrence clustering, as were five repertoires with anomalous nucleotide sharing. In its TCRdb copy, this immuneACCESS table keeps in-frame sequences only and misses some clones. Where compared with another copy, unresolved V genes explain less than half of these, and the others have no known cause. V and J calls and clone size are copied from that table; D and trimming were computed from the DNA. Here the sample has about 110,000 clones; roughly 70% occur a single time. The ten largest account for approximately 3.8% of the sample.

The CDR3 contains 13 residues, cysteine and phenylalanine counted. This entry keeps only the CDR3 DNA: 39 bases, framed from base 1. Via the germline V gene, CDR1 is SNHLY and CDR2 FYNNEI. This receptor chain uses TRBV2 and TRBJ2-7; 7 bases in the middle match TRBD1. The sequence was obtained from a woman in her 40s in good health and CMV-seronegative. Sequencing input: PBMCs. CDR3 reads: CSTAQGPSYEQYF. Read as DNA, the sequence is TGTTCCACTGCACAGGGGCCCTCCTACGAGCAGTACTTC.